Listed here are 16 T cell receptor beta chains from one sample, sequenced in a study of T cells after yellow fever vaccination. TCRdb re-called the 5' RACE reads with MiXCR, one entry per CDR3 protein. The table has under 250,000 distinct CDR3 sequences, 6.9% seen once. This specimen consisted of CD4+ T cells sorted from PBMCs, obtained 15 days after the yellow fever booster vaccination. The source is a man under 40 who received the YFV17D yellow fever vaccine.

Ten or more counts support this clonotype. This chain connects TRBV29-1 to TRBJ1-5, with D unclear. V was shortened by 4 bases and J by 0 bases, with 7 bases between the two germline ends. This CDR3 comprises 13 residues. Per the germline V gene, CDR1 is SQVTM and CDR2 is ANQGSEA. The CDR3 sequence: CSVAENSNQPQHF. CDR3 DNA sequence: TGCAGCGTTGCTGAGAATAGCAATCAGCCCCAGCATTTT. The full variable domain, with the rest looked up from reference TRBV29-1 and TRBJ1-5, is SAVISQKPSRDICQRGTSLTIQCQVDSQVTMMFWYRQQPGQSLTLIATANQGSEATYESGFVIDKFPISRPNLTFSTLTVSNMSPEDSSIYLCSVAENSNQPQHFGDGTRLSIL.

This clonotype was seen many times. The chain recombines TRBV27 with TRBJ2-1; D is unresolved. Deletions cut 6 bases from V and 3 bases from J, with 15 bases between. CDR1 is MNHEY and CDR2 is SMNVEV in the germline V gene (reference sequence). This CDR3 is built from 15 residues. The CDR3 bases are TGTGCCAGCAGCGCGCGGCTGGCAGTCTACAATGAGCAGTTCTTC. This gives the protein CASSARLAVYNEQFF.

This clonotype was detected many times. The chain is built from TRBV3-1 and TRBJ2-1; the match to TRBD2 covers 10 bases. The CDR3 consists of 16 residues. V lost 4 bases and J lost 9; bases outside the gene matches: 12. The germline gives CDR1 LGHDT, CDR2 YNNKEL (reference sequence). The CDR3 protein is CASSRTGASGSGEQFF. CDR3 bases: TGTGCCAGCAGCCGTACCGGGGCTAGCGGGAGTGGTGAGCAGTTCTTC.

This clonotype showed up just a few times. The chain joins TRBV30 to TRBJ2-7; 11 positions agree with TRBD2. Losses at the gene ends were 0 bases for V and 6 bases for J; bases not matched to a gene: 4. In germline, CDR1 is GTSNPN, CDR2 SVGIG (reference sequence). The CDR3 has 14 residues. This CDR3 reads CAWSVVLAGVEQYF. CDR3 nucleotides: TGTGCCTGGAGTGTTGTACTAGCGGGAGTCGAGCAGTACTTC. The full variable domain, completed using reference TRBV30 and TRBJ2-7, is SQTIHQWPATLVQPVGSPLSLECTVEGTSNPNLYWYRQAAGRGLQLLFYSVGIGQISSEVPQNLSASRPQDRQFILSSKKLLLSDSGFYLCAWSVVLAGVEQYFGPGTRLTVT.

This clonotype was counted at least ten times. The V call is TRBV7-9, the J call TRBJ1-4, with D uncertain. Germline V CDR1 and CDR2: SEHNR, FQNEAQ (reference sequence). The CDR3 covers 14 residues. Deletions cut 5 bases from V and 7 bases from J, with 14 bases between. CDR3 sequence (DNA): TGTGCCAGCAGCCTAGGCACATTCCTTGAAAAACTGTTTTTT. This sequence encodes CASSLGTFLEKLFF.

This clonotype has a handful of counts. J is TRBJ2-1 and V is TRBV7-9, with 13 positions matching TRBD2. Germline V gives CDR1 SEHNR, CDR2 FQNEAQ (reference sequence). The CDR3 length is 16 residues. The V gene end was trimmed by 6 bases and the J gene end by 6 bases; junction bases not matched to a gene: 8. CDR3 DNA sequence: TGTGCCAGCAGGTTCGGCGGACTAGCGGGAGCCAATGAGCAGTTCTTC. Translation: CASRFGGLAGANEQFF.

The rearrangement links TRBV3-1 to TRBJ1-6; the match to TRBD1 covers 10 bases. The CDR3 contains 16 residues. With V trimmed by 1 base and J by 10 bases, 7 bases remained unmatched. CDR1 and CDR2 from the germline V gene are LGHDT and YNNKEL (reference sequence). Here the CDR3 DNA reads TGTGCCAGCAGCCAAGTCGGACAGGGGGGTTTCTCACCCCTCCACTTT. Protein product: CASSQVGQGGFSPLHF.

There are many counts of this clonotype. The rearrangement uses TRBV21-1 and TRBJ2-1; the table's D call of TRBD2 was not tested on the DNA. TRBV21-1 is labeled a pseudogene. The CDR3 runs 16 residues. The CDR3 loop is CASSKGGLAGRNEQFF. The CDR3 nucleotides are TGTGCCAGCAGCAAAGGCGGACTAGCGGGAAGGAATGAGCAGTTCTTC.

This clonotype was counted only a few times. V and J are TRBV7-2 and TRBJ2-7, with TRBD2 as a possible D gene (6 bases). From germline, CDR1 is SGHTA and CDR2 FQGNSA. Trimming took 5 bases from V and 1 from J, leaving 15 bases between them. This CDR3 contains 15 residues. The CDR3 coding sequence is TGTGCCAGCAGCGGGACTTTAATTACTTCCTACGAGCAGTACTTC. Translated: CASSGTLITSYEQYF.

V is TRBV27 and J is TRBJ2-1; 8 bases match TRBD1. The CDR3 length is 14 residues. Germline CDR1 MNHEY, CDR2 SMNVEV (reference sequence). The V gene end was trimmed by 3 bases and the J gene end by 9 bases; junction bases not matched to a gene: 7. The CDR3 loop reads CASSFWTGNGEQFF. DNA for the CDR3: TGTGCCAGCAGTTTCTGGACAGGGAATGGTGAGCAGTTCTTC.

V gene TRBV20-1 combines with J gene TRBJ1-4; D is perhaps TRBD1 (6 bases). Trimming cost V 5 bases and J 11 bases, with 15 bases left between them. The germline V gene has CDR1 DFQATT and CDR2 SNEGSKA (reference sequence). The CDR3 is made up of 12 amino acids. CDR3 loop: CSAWGGGDKLFF. The CDR3 nucleotides are TGCAGTGCTTGGGGGGGGGGCGATAAACTGTTTTTT.

This clonotype was seen only a few times. The chain recombines TRBV20-1 with TRBJ2-7, with 13 bases fitting TRBD2. This CDR3 has 14 amino acids. The V gene end was trimmed by 3 bases and the J gene end by 6 bases; junction bases not matched to a gene: 5. Germline-derived CDR1 and CDR2 are DFQATT and SNEGSKA (reference sequence). In DNA form, the CDR3 reads TGCAGTGCTAGGGCGACTAGCGGGAGGTTCGAGCAGTACTTC. This codes for CSARATSGRFEQYF.

This chain connects TRBV12-3 or TRBV12-4 to TRBJ1-2; D perhaps matches TRBD1 (6 bases). The germline V and J ends were trimmed by 5 bases and 10 bases, with 11 bases remaining between them. The CDR3 extends over 11 amino acids. The CDR3 nucleotides are TGTGCCAGCAGTGGGGACAACGACTACACCTTC. Amino acid sequence: CASSGDNDYTF.

The gene calls are TRBV5-1 and TRBJ2-7; TRBD1 aligns across 10 bases. Germline lookup yields CDR1 SGHRS and CDR2 YFSETQ. V shed 0 bases and J 9 bases; nucleotides not matched to a gene: 6. This CDR3 spans 14 amino acids. CDR3 in amino acids: CASSLASTGGVQYF. CDR3 DNA sequence: TGCGCCAGCAGCTTGGCATCGACAGGGGGCGTGCAGTACTTC.

Ten or more counts support this clonotype. This chain connects TRBV20-1 to TRBJ2-7; D perhaps matches TRBD1 (6 bases). Germline CDR1 and CDR2: DFQATT and SNEGSKA (reference sequence). The V end lost 2 bases, the J end lost 1 base, and 12 bases lay between the germline ends. This CDR3 has 14 amino acids. Written as DNA, the CDR3 is TGCAGTGCTAGAAACTGGGACAAGTCCTACGAGCAGTACTTC. Protein sequence: CSARNWDKSYEQYF.

In its sample, this clonotype was seen a few times. The chain couples TRBV5-6 to TRBJ1-6; tentative D call: TRBD1 (5 bases). CDR3 size: 14 residues. Germline V gene lookup returns CDR1 SGHDT and CDR2 YYEEEE. V was clipped by 2 bases and J by 8 bases, with 11 bases between them. As DNA, the CDR3 is TGTGCCAGCAGCTTCCGGGGGTCGGATTCACCCCTCCACTTT. It yields the protein CASSFRGSDSPLHF.